The entry that follows covers one T cell receptor beta chain sequence. The target antigen is unknown. This record belongs to a study of cytomegalovirus exposure and HLA in healthy donors. Findings and limits, study-wide: CMV antigen specificity of a few CMV-associated chains was confirmed in vitro. Analysis was performed later, and it showed HLA-associated TCR beta chains to be more clonally expanded than equally common others.

Donors in the study were healthy people who gave bone marrow. In germline, CDR1 is SGHRS, CDR2 YFSETQ. The CDR3 consists of 19 residues. The J segment lost 1 base and the V segment lost 0 bases, leaving 8 bases of the junction unmatched. The PCR employed 60 Vbeta primers together with 13 Jbeta primers. Repertoires were generated with immunoSEQ multiplex PCR, while TCRdb's copy carries only in-frame clones and drops some. The sample carries some 140,000 clones, approximately 74% recorded once. The sequencing sample was made of PBMCs. The gene calls are TRBV5-1 and TRBJ2-2, with TRBD2 matching over 11 bases. This sequence was found in a man younger than 35 in good health and CMV-seropositive. This CDR3 reads CASSLVVLAGGLNTGELFF. CDR3 sequence (DNA): TGCGCCAGCAGCTTGGTTGTTCTAGCGGGGGGCTTGAACACCGGGGAGCTGTTTTTT.